Following are 26 T cell receptor beta chains from one sample sequenced in a study of blood T cell repertoires in COVID-19. Generated by immunoSEQ multiplex PCR, the TCRdb table keeps only in-frame clones and is missing some. The table has 60,000 or so clones, approximately 88% seen once. Material: peripheral blood. All receptors derive from a young man with COVID-19, enrolled during active disease.

This clone occurred a few times. J is TRBJ1-4 and V is TRBV6-5; D gene unclear. Trimming pared 5 bases from V and 8 bases from J, leaving 15 bases between. The CDR3 contains 14 residues. Germline CDR1 reads MNHEY; CDR2 reads SVGAGI. CDR3 in DNA: TGTGCCAGCAGTAGAAGGACTACGGGCGAAAAACTGTTTTTT. It yields the protein CASSRRTTGEKLFF.

The J gene is TRBJ2-7, the V gene TRBV5-1, with TRBD1 matching over 7 bases. The germline V gene encodes CDR1 SGHRS and CDR2 YFSETQ. This CDR3 has 16 residues. The V and J ends lost 0 bases and 3 bases, in that order; junction bases with no gene match: 9. The CDR3: CASSLGPNRGIYEQYF. The CDR3 coding sequence is TGCGCCAGCAGCTTGGGGCCTAACAGGGGTATCTACGAGCAGTACTTC.

CDR3 DNA: TGTGCCAGCAGACAAACAGGGGGCACGCAGTATTTT. Its protein product is CASRQTGGTQYF. The V gene is TRBV28, the J gene TRBJ2-3, with 9 bases lining up with TRBD1. The CDR3 has 12 amino acids. With 6 bases clipped from V and 9 bases from J, the junction kept 4 bases outside the gene matches. Germline CDR1 reads MDHEN; CDR2 reads SYDVKM.

The chain couples TRBV30 to TRBJ2-3; no firm D call. The CDR3 is 14 amino acids. Deletions cut 2 bases from V and 2 bases from J, with 11 bases between. Germline CDR1 is GTSNPN and CDR2 is SVGIG (reference sequence). CDR3 residues: CAWSTSPNTDTQYF. The CDR3 bases are TGTGCCTGGAGTACTTCGCCTAACACAGATACGCAGTATTTT.

The chain carries TRBV27 and TRBJ2-7; D is possibly TRBD2 (6 bases). Germline CDR1 and CDR2: MNHEY and SMNVEV (reference sequence). Trimming removed 0 bases from V and 4 bases from J, with 16 bases in between. The CDR3 runs 16 residues. The CDR3 loop reads CASSLSSRGKGYEQYF. In DNA, the CDR3 is TGTGCCAGCAGTTTATCGAGCCGGGGGAAAGGGTACGAGCAGTACTTC.

The sample holds many counts of this clone. The chain couples TRBV5-5 to TRBJ2-7; no definite D call. The CDR3 contains 14 residues. Germline lookup yields CDR1 SGHKS and CDR2 YYEKEE (reference sequence). Between the trimmed V and J ends, which lost 4 bases and 3 bases, there was a span of 14 bases. The CDR3 region is CASSPSTQNYEQYF. CDR3 coding DNA: TGTGCCAGCAGCCCCTCAACACAAAACTACGAGCAGTACTTC.

This clone was seen only a few times. This chain links TRBV4-3 with TRBJ2-7, with 11 bases aligning to TRBD1. The trim removed 0 bases at V and 6 bases at J, leaving 7 bases unmatched. The CDR3 loop spans 16 amino acids. Looked up from germline, CDR1 is LGHNA and CDR2 is YSLEER. The CDR3 reads CASSQDSRGQGVEQYF. For the CDR3, the DNA is TGCGCCAGCAGCCAAGATAGTCGGGGACAGGGGGTCGAGCAGTACTTC.

Remarks on this clone: This sample includes further DNA sequences coding for the same CDR3. The gene calls are TRBV6-1 and TRBJ1-3; D not resolved. V was trimmed by 0 bases and J by 0 bases, leaving 6 bases between them. Germline values: CDR1 MNHNS, CDR2 SASEGT. This CDR3 is 15 amino acids long. Here the CDR3 reads CASSEAGASGNTIYF. As DNA, the CDR3 is TGTGCCAGCAGTGAAGCGGGAGCCTCTGGAAACACCATATATTTT.

The CDR3, as DNA: TGTGCCAGCAGCCTCTCGGGGGGTGAGCAGTTCTTC. It yields the protein CASSLSGGEQFF. J is TRBJ2-1 and V is TRBV3-1 (or the pseudogene TRBV3-2); 7 positions match TRBD2. This CDR3 has 12 residues. Germline CDR1 is LGHDT and CDR2 is YNNKEL (reference sequence). The ends lost 4 bases at V and 9 bases at J; junction bases unmatched: 3.

V usage is TRBV30 and J usage is TRBJ1-2; D is possibly TRBD1 (5 bases). This CDR3 is 13 amino acids long. V dropped 1 base and J dropped 5 bases, with 11 bases sitting between them. Germline V CDR1 and CDR2: GTSNPN, SVGIG (reference sequence). The chain's CDR3 is CAWSERTRYGYTF. The CDR3 DNA reads as TGTGCCTGGAGTGAGAGGACACGGTATGGCTACACCTTC.

The gene calls are TRBV6-5 and TRBJ2-2; TRBD2 aligns across 8 bases. Unmatched junction bases numbered 4, after V lost 10 bases and J lost 0 bases. Germline CDR1 MNHEY, CDR2 SVGAGI. CDR3 length: 14 amino acids. CDR3 DNA sequence: TGTGCCACCGGGGGGGGGACGAACACCGGGGAGCTGTTTTTT. Translation: CATGGGTNTGELFF.

The rearrangement uses TRBV5-8 and TRBJ1-5; TRBD1 matches at 9 bases. Germline CDR1 reads SGHTS; CDR2 reads YDEGEE. V shed 4 bases, J shed 4 bases, and the junction held 6 bases outside the gene matches. The CDR3 consists of 15 residues. The CDR3 sequence: CASSLTGTGNQPQHF. CDR3 sequence (DNA): TGTGCCAGCAGCCTAACCGGGACAGGGAATCAGCCCCAGCATTTT.

The chain has TRBV28 and TRBJ2-6, with 8 bases that match TRBD1. Germline V lookup: CDR1 MDHEN, CDR2 SYDVKM. The CDR3 runs 17 residues. V shed 6 bases and J 1 base; nucleotides not matched to a gene: 8. CDR3 amino acids: CASREDRVGSGANVLTF. CDR3 nucleotides: TGTGCCAGCAGAGAGGACAGGGTAGGATCTGGGGCCAACGTCCTGACTTTC.

This clone has only a few counts. J is TRBJ2-1 and V is TRBV29-1; 9 bases line up with TRBD2. Per the germline V gene, CDR1 is SQVTM and CDR2 is ANQGSEA. V lost 3 bases to trimming and J lost 4 bases; unmatched junction nucleotides: 4. The CDR3 is 14 residues long. The CDR3 is CSVDGSGRYNEQFF. The CDR3 DNA sequence: TGCAGCGTTGATGGTAGCGGGAGATACAATGAGCAGTTCTTC.

The rearrangement links TRBV19 to TRBJ1-2, with D hard to call. Trimming took off 7 bases at V and 8 bases at J, with 14 bases between the two ends. Germline assignment: CDR1 LNHDA and CDR2 SQIVND (reference sequence). This CDR3 contains 12 residues. The CDR3 reads CASTRSHGGYTF. CDR3 nucleotides: TGTGCCAGTACCCGGTCGCACGGGGGCTACACCTTC.

The J gene is TRBJ2-3, the V gene TRBV27, with D tentatively TRBD2 (5 bases). V was clipped by 3 bases and J by 0 bases, with 10 bases between them. The CDR3 sequence is 15 residues long. Germline CDR1 is MNHEY and CDR2 is SMNVEV (reference sequence). This chain's CDR3 is CASSFSRTSTDTQYF. The CDR3 DNA is TGTGCCAGCAGTTTCTCGAGGACTAGCACAGATACGCAGTATTTT.

This rearrangement joins TRBV12-5 to TRBJ2-1, with D possibly matching TRBD2 (6 bases). The CDR3 consists of 15 residues. Germline CDR1 reads LGHNT; CDR2 reads FRNRAP. The V end was cut by 4 bases, the J end by 12 bases, with 22 bases between. CDR3 coding DNA: TGTGCTAGTGGTTGGGTCAGCGGAGGGCACTTCGGGCAGTTCTTC. Residues: CASGWVSGGHFGQFF.

This rearrangement joins TRBV28 to TRBJ1-2; TRBD1 matches 10 bases. From germline, CDR1 is MDHEN and CDR2 SYDVKM. The J segment lost 5 bases and the V segment lost 4 bases, leaving 4 bases of the junction unmatched. The length of the CDR3 is 14 residues. The CDR3 bases are TGTGCCAGCAGTTCGGGACAGGGGAGGTATGGCTACACCTTC. Amino acids: CASSSGQGRYGYTF.

The CDR3 sequence is CASKETGNTEAFF. The CDR3 nucleotides read TGTGCCAGTAAAGAGACAGGGAACACTGAAGCTTTCTTT. The V call is TRBV19, the J call TRBJ1-1, with D possibly matching TRBD1 (6 bases). Germline V gene sequence: CDR1 LNHDA, CDR2 SQIVND (reference sequence). The CDR3 length is 13 residues. Trimming left V 7 bases short and J 1 base short, with 10 bases between.

The rearrangement uses TRBV7-9 and TRBJ2-1; 7 bases are shared with TRBD2. Germline V lookup: CDR1 SEHNR, CDR2 FQNEAQ (reference sequence). This CDR3 spans 13 amino acids. With V trimmed by 2 bases and J by 11 bases, 6 bases remained unmatched. The CDR3 region is CASSLRGAGKQFF. CDR3 DNA: TGTGCCAGCAGCTTACGGGGAGCGGGAAAGCAGTTCTTC.

This rearrangement joins TRBV27 to TRBJ2-7; TRBD1 aligns across 10 bases. The CDR3 totals 15 residues. The germline gives CDR1 MNHEY, CDR2 SMNVEV (reference sequence). V lost 6 bases to trimming and J lost 6 bases; unmatched junction nucleotides: 11. The CDR3 DNA follows: TGTGCCAGCAGGGACCGCGACAGGGGGCTGGGCGAGCAGTACTTC. It is translated as CASRDRDRGLGEQYF.

This clone was seen a few times. The V call is TRBV10-3, the J call TRBJ1-1, with 9 bases that match TRBD1. With 6 bases clipped from V and 5 bases from J, the junction kept 4 bases outside the gene matches. Germline-derived CDR1 and CDR2 are ENHRY and SYGVKD. The CDR3 spans 13 residues. CDR3 nucleotides: TGTGCCATCAGGGAGACAGGGGGGACTGAAGCTTTCTTT. Residues: CAIRETGGTEAFF.

The J gene is TRBJ1-4, the V gene TRBV5-6; D gene ambiguous. V was clipped by 7 bases and J by 5 bases, with 12 bases between them. The germline gives CDR1 SGHDT, CDR2 YYEEEE. The CDR3 sequence is 13 residues long. The CDR3 protein is CASAGEGNEKLFF. CDR3 nucleotide sequence: TGTGCCAGCGCTGGGGAGGGAAATGAAAAACTGTTTTTT.

V usage is TRBV5-6 and J usage is TRBJ2-5; possibly TRBD2 for D (6 bases). The ends were cut back, 4 bases at V and 4 bases at J, with 11 bases in the middle. Germline CDR1 reads SGHDT; CDR2 reads YYEEEE. The CDR3 has 13 residues. The CDR3 DNA reads as TGTGCCAGCAGCCCCGGGGGTCCAGAGACCCAGTACTTC. It is translated as CASSPGGPETQYF.

In this sample, this clone turned up once. V is TRBV4-1 and J is TRBJ1-5; D gene uncertain. This CDR3 has 14 residues. The germline gives CDR1 MGHRA, CDR2 YSYEKL. V was pared by 4 bases and J by 2 bases, with 9 bases between. The CDR3 loop is CASSRLRGNQPQHF. The CDR3 DNA reads as TGCGCCAGCAGCCGCCTTCGGGGCAATCAGCCCCAGCATTTT.

The chain is built from TRBV7-9 and TRBJ1-1; weak D call: TRBD1 (5 bases). Germline V lookup: CDR1 SEHNR, CDR2 FQNEAQ (reference sequence). The V end lost 4 bases, the J end lost 1 base, and 22 bases lay between the germline ends. The CDR3 loop spans 18 amino acids. For the CDR3, the DNA is TGTGCCAGCAGCTCCCTAGGTGGGTCAGGGCGATCGAACACTGAAGCTTTCTTT. Translated: CASSSLGGSGRSNTEAFF.